This T cell receptor (beta chain) emerged from a study of T cells in Graves' hyperthyroidism and ophthalmopathy (dated by TCRdb to between 2018 and 2021). Regarding the study in general: Peripheral blood was sampled at the time of initial diagnosis, prior to any treatment. A discovery cohort of fewer than 110 patients, about 40 with Graves' ophthalmopathy and approximately 57 with stable Graves' hyperthyroidism, was used to find distinguishing TCR V-J signatures. An independent validation cohort of around 19 hyperthyroidism patients and 17 patients who later progressed to ophthalmopathy tested prospective prediction of ophthalmopathy. For training and testing, the roughly 100 patients in the discovery cohort were randomly divided in a 7:3 ratio. In roughly six Graves' hyperthyroidism patients, the study also compared T-cell repertoires from thyroid tissue with T-cell repertoires from blood. Once sampling was done, hyperthyroidism patients were given methimazole at a starting dose of 30 mg daily, whereas ophthalmopathy patients were given high-dose intravenous methylprednisolone. The paper describes TCR Vbeta CDR3 sequencing of 135 peripheral blood samples, made up of some 42 ophthalmopathy patients, some 80 hyperthyroidism patients and roughly 17 progressor patients. What the work shows at the level of the full study, not this receptor alone: In validation, the model predicted progression to ophthalmopathy with over 60% sensitivity and less than 75% specificity, a median of roughly seven months before onset. Sample size was not statistically predetermined, and blinding of investigators to group allocation was not performed. In cross-validation, a model built on a 13 V-J signature told ophthalmopathy apart from stable hyperthyroidism with just under 90% sensitivity and roughly 83% specificity, and in testing the same model reached 80%/75%. Most expanded thyroid clonotypes (frequency above 0.001) were also detected in blood, suggesting blood repertoires may reflect thyroid immune responses.

CDR3 length: 15 amino acids, cysteine to phenylalanine. Only the CDR3 portion is preserved as DNA: 45 bases, with reading frame beginning at the first base. The germline V gene gives CDR1 as MNHNS and CDR2 as SASEGT. V was cut back by 1 base and J by 4 bases, leaving a gap of 10 bases between them. This clonotype was observed a few times. The clone's antigen remains unknown. Base-call qualities are not available, and no considerably larger clone is one nucleotide away. The TCR beta CDR3 regions were amplified from the RNA transcripts. The first round of RT-PCR for the TCR CDR3 was performed with the HTBI primer set and the Qiagen OneStep RT-PCR kit. The libraries were constructed in a second round of multiplex PCR and then size-selected and purified. Paired-end sequencing of the libraries was performed with 100 bp reads on an Illumina HiSeq2000. As for the original processing: Raw data were processed with SOAPnuke, discarding reads with adapters, uncalled bases, mean Phred below 15, or no exact constant-primer or identifier match. High-quality paired reads were merged with COPE v1.2.5, and unique nucleotide sequences were defined as clonotypes. MiTCR v1.1 was used to align clonotypes to the IMGT TRBV, TRBD and TRBJ reference segments. The analysis included only V-J combinations with a frequency above 0.0001, which together covered roughly 99% of the repertoires. The TCS score was defined as the ratio of F50 (clonal expansion) to E x V (chaos), calculated using BLOSUM62-based TCRdist between CDR3 peptides within each V-J. Welch's t-statistics and random forest reduced 500 to 650 V-J features to under 15, which were used in a naive Bayes classifier (R e1071). The public reads were reprocessed in TCRdb via fastp at Q25 and MiXCR, keeping in-frame beta chains. Duplicate CDR3 protein sequences are folded into a single record with the most common DNA and genes. The V and J calls follow TCRdb's processing rather than the paper's. Counted in this sample were a few hundred thousand distinct CDR3 sequences; approximately 19% of them appeared once. About 4% of the sample goes to the ten largest clones.

A patient counted as having stable Graves' hyperthyroidism if no progression to ophthalmopathy occurred over 18 months of follow-up. Hyperthyroidism patients were newly diagnosed, with disease duration under 2 months, and aged 18 to 65 years. The study excluded patients with uncontrolled infections, other autoimmune diseases, pregnancy or lactation. Clinical symptoms, serum thyroxine and TRAb, thyroid ultrasound, and orbital computed tomography formed the basis for the diagnoses. PBMCs were isolated from roughly 10 ml of fresh peripheral blood by Ficoll-Paque density gradient centrifugation. Trizol reagent was used to extract total RNA, and RNA quality was then checked on an Agilent 2100 Bioanalyzer.

This TCR came from a woman between 18 and 29 years old with Graves' hyperthyroidism. Sequencing was performed on blood. The chain is assembled from TRBV6-1 and TRBJ2-2; tentative D gene TRBD2, with 5 bases matching. The sequenced DNA: TGTGCCAGCAGTGAAGGGCTAGCCGGCACCGGGGAGCTGTTTTTT. Its coded protein is CASSEGLAGTGELFF.